This T cell receptor (beta chain) came from a study of TIL therapy for anti-PD-1-resistant metastatic lung cancer. Study background: Most patients had lung adenocarcinoma.

As for this clone: Other DNA sequences of this sample code for an identical CDR3.

The V end was cut by 5 bases, the J end by 8 bases, with 9 bases between. The CDR3 is 11 amino acids. Germline V gives CDR1 SGHAT, CDR2 FQNNGV. Sequencing used immunoSEQ v3. Sequencing was performed with immunoSEQ multiplex PCR; in TCRdb, only in-frame clones are kept and a portion is missing. The sample comprises about 10,000 clones, 50% to 70% of which are singletons, and around 12% rests with the top ten. Time point in this sample: pre-treatment sample, taken before nivolumab and TIL therapy. Pleural nodules or supraclavicular lymph nodes made up most of the excised metastases sampled. Adults with stage 4 NSCLC were enrolled in a phase I trial.

The genes are TRBV11-2 and TRBJ1-2; D unclear. This sequence originates from a person between 25 and 80 years old with non-small cell lung cancer. The input for sequencing was tumor tissue, taken at baseline. This CDR3 reads CASSPGVGYTF. DNA of the CDR3: TGTGCCAGCAGCCCAGGTGTCGGCTACACCTTC.